This T cell receptor (beta chain) emerged from a study of blood T cells in healthy people across ages. Germline V gives CDR1 MGHRA, CDR2 YSYEKL. CDR3 size: 16 residues. Trimming took 1 base from V and 0 from J; bases not matched to a gene: 3. About this clonotype itself: Its antigen remains unidentified.

General study findings and limits: More naive CD4+ cells and higher diversity were found in long-lived than in aged donors.

A second PCR of roughly 7 to 11 cycles used a sample-barcoded 5' primer and a J-beta primer mix. TCRdb ran MiXCR on the 5' RACE reads and lists one entry per CDR3 protein. The sample contains nearly 800,000 distinct CDR3 sequences, roughly 56% of which appear only once. The sample comprised blood. The V and J genes are TRBV4-1 and TRBJ2-7; 10 nucleotides line up with TRBD2. This sequence was found in a middle-aged man in good health. CDR3 DNA: TGCGCCAGCAGCCAAGGTCCTAGCGGGAGCTCCTACGAGCAGTACTTC. The encoded protein is CASSQGPSGSSYEQYF.